Sequencing of this TCR beta chain was carried out in a study of tissue T cells after allogeneic stem cell transplantation. In the case of this clone: The listed genes are named as in mouse. The read ends 1 residue before the CDR3 terminus; that terminus is restored from the germline J gene.

Trimming removed 2 bases at V and 0 bases at J, with 7 bases between. The germline V gene encodes CDR1 SNHLY and CDR2 FYNGKV (reference sequence). The CDR3 sequence is 14 residues long. Sequencing of TCRbeta CDR3 at survey depth gave sequences and template counts. Clones were read by immunoSEQ multiplex PCR, and TCRdb kept only the in-frame ones, dropping some. The table has 8,500 to 9,000 clones, 44% seen once. Time point in this sample: mouse harvest day 7 after allogeneic transplant. Each mouse received 10^7 T-cell-depleted marrow cells plus 10^6 splenic CD5+ T cells by tail vein. What was sequenced was skin. The sequence was obtained from a female BALB/c mouse given C57BL/6 T cells with graft-versus-host disease after an allogeneic hematopoietic cell transplant. The chain has TRBV3 and TRBJ1-1; the D is unclear. The sequenced CDR3 bases are TGTGCCAGCAGCTTAAGACACACAAACACAGAAGTCTTC. Translated: CASSLRHTNTEVF. The full-length CDR3 reads as CASSLRHTNTEVFF.